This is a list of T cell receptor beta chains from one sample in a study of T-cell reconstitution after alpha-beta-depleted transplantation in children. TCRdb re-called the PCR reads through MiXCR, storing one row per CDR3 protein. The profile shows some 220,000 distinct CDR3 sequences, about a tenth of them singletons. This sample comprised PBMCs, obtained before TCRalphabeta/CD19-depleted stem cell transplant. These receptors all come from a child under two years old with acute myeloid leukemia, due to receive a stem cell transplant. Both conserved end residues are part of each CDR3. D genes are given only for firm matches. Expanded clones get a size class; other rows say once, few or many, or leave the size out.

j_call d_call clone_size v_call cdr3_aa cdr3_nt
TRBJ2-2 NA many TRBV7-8 CASSLVGGRPNTGELFF TGTGCCAGCAGCTTAGTCGGTGGGAGGCCGAACACCGGGGAGCTGTTTTTT
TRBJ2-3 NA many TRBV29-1 CSVGLGAGGTQYF TGCAGCGTTGGTCTGGGTGCAGGCGGTACGCAGTATTTT
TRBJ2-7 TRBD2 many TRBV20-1 CSARRGSSYEQYF TGCAGTGCTCGGCGGGGGAGCTCCTACGAGCAGTACTTC
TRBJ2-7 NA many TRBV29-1 CSVDYGYEQYF TGCAGCGTCGATTACGGGTACGAGCAGTACTTC
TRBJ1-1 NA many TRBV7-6 CASSLGAQMNTEAFF TGTGCCAGCAGCTTAGGGGCACAGATGAACACTGAAGCTTTCTTT
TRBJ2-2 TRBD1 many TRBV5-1 CASSLQGTDTGELFF TGCGCCAGCAGCTTACAGGGGACAGACACCGGGGAGCTGTTTTTT
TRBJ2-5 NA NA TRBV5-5 CASSLPGKETQYF TGTGCCAGCAGCTTGCCCGGGAAAGAGACCCAGTACTTC
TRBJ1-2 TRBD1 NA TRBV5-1 CASSAGTGVTFYGYTF TGCGCCAGCAGCGCCGGCACAGGGGTCACCTTCTATGGCTACACCTTC
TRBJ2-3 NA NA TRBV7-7 CASSLRGRDTQYF TGTGCCAGCAGCTTACGGGGGAGGGATACGCAGTATTTT
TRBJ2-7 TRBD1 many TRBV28 CASSDGQGVYEQYF TGTGCCAGCAGCGACGGACAGGGGGTCTACGAGCAGTACTTC